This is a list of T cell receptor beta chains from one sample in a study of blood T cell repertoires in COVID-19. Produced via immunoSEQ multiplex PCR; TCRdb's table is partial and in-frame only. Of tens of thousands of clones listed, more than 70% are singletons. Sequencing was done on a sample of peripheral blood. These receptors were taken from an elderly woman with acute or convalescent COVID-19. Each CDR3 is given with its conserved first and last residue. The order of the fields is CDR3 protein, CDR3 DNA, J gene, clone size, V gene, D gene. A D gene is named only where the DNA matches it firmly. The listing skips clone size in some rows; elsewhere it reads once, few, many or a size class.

cdr3_aa: CASSFPTSYGYTF
cdr3_nt: TGTGCCAGCAGCTTCCCGACAAGCTATGGCTACACCTTC
j_call: TRBJ1-2
clone_size: -
v_call: TRBV5-4
d_call: -

cdr3_aa: CASSRDRGPDTQYF
cdr3_nt: TGTGCCAGCAGCCGGGACAGGGGGCCAGATACGCAGTATTTT
j_call: TRBJ2-3
clone_size: -
v_call: TRBV2
d_call: TRBD1

cdr3_aa: CASSYYRGGNTIYF
cdr3_nt: TGTGCCAGCAGCTACTACAGGGGTGGAAACACCATATATTTT
j_call: TRBJ1-3
clone_size: -
v_call: TRBV13
d_call: TRBD1

cdr3_aa: CASSHNGATNEKLFF
cdr3_nt: TGCGCCAGCAGCCACAACGGTGCAACTAATGAAAAACTGTTTTTT
j_call: TRBJ1-4
clone_size: -
v_call: TRBV4-3
d_call: -

cdr3_aa: CASSSGGVYEQYF
cdr3_nt: TGTGCCAGCAGCTCGGGGGGGGTCTACGAGCAGTACTTC
j_call: TRBJ2-7
clone_size: -
v_call: TRBV21-1
d_call: -

cdr3_aa: CASSTDRGNYGYTF
cdr3_nt: TGTGCCAGCAGCACCGACAGGGGGAACTATGGCTACACCTTC
j_call: TRBJ1-2
clone_size: -
v_call: TRBV27
d_call: TRBD1

cdr3_aa: CASSSGRPGELFF
cdr3_nt: TGTGCCAGCAGTTCAGGGCGCCCCGGGGAGCTGTTTTTT
j_call: TRBJ2-2
clone_size: -
v_call: TRBV6-2/TRBV6-3
d_call: -

cdr3_aa: CASSLLAGVAETQYF
cdr3_nt: TGTGCCAGCAGCCTACTAGCGGGAGTGGCGGAGACCCAGTACTTC
j_call: TRBJ2-5
clone_size: -
v_call: TRBV7-2
d_call: TRBD2

cdr3_aa: CASSLAGLPYNEQFF
cdr3_nt: TGTGCCAGCAGTTTAGCTGGGCTACCTTACAATGAGCAGTTCTTC
j_call: TRBJ2-1
clone_size: -
v_call: TRBV27
d_call: -

cdr3_aa: CASSTGHNYEQYF
cdr3_nt: TGTGCCAGTAGTACCGGACACAACTACGAGCAGTACTTC
j_call: TRBJ2-7
clone_size: -
v_call: TRBV19
d_call: -

cdr3_aa: CASSQEQGAYSPLHF
cdr3_nt: TGTGCCAGCAGCCAAGAACAGGGGGCGTATTCACCCCTCCACTTT
j_call: TRBJ1-6
clone_size: -
v_call: TRBV3-1/TRBV3-2
d_call: TRBD1

cdr3_aa: CASSRQAMNTEAFF
cdr3_nt: TGTGCCAGTAGCAGACAGGCGATGAACACTGAAGCTTTCTTT
j_call: TRBJ1-1
clone_size: -
v_call: TRBV6-2/TRBV6-3
d_call: -

cdr3_aa: CASSLPGANYGYTF
cdr3_nt: TGCGCCAGCAGCTTGCCAGGGGCTAACTATGGCTACACCTTC
j_call: TRBJ1-2
clone_size: -
v_call: TRBV5-1
d_call: -

cdr3_aa: CASSPRQREETQYF
cdr3_nt: TGTGCCAGCTCACCCCGACAGCGTGAAGAGACCCAGTACTTC
j_call: TRBJ2-5
clone_size: -
v_call: TRBV18
d_call: -

cdr3_aa: CASSWGLAGGDTQYF
cdr3_nt: TGCGCCAGCAGCTGGGGACTAGCGGGAGGGGATACGCAGTATTTT
j_call: TRBJ2-3
clone_size: -
v_call: TRBV5-1
d_call: TRBD2

cdr3_aa: CASRWGVTTGDEAFF
cdr3_nt: TGTGCCAGTAGATGGGGGGTGACTACCGGGGATGAAGCTTTCTTT
j_call: TRBJ1-1
clone_size: -
v_call: TRBV19
d_call: -

cdr3_aa: CASRSPGGNTGELFF
cdr3_nt: TGTGCCAGTAGGTCCCCGGGGGGGAACACCGGGGAGCTGTTTTTT
j_call: TRBJ2-2
clone_size: once
v_call: TRBV19
d_call: TRBD2

cdr3_aa: CASGPSPRARETQYF
cdr3_nt: TGTGCCAGCGGCCCTTCCCCGAGGGCCCGAGAGACCCAGTACTTC
j_call: TRBJ2-5
clone_size: -
v_call: TRBV3-1/TRBV3-2
d_call: -